This TCR beta chain was observed in a study of early T cells in non-severe SARS-CoV-2 infection. Study-level information: Sequenced bulk RNA came from whole blood that was unsorted, and chains were unpaired.

Individual cDNA molecules were tagged with unique molecular identifiers, the study reported. TCRdb called the 5' RACE reads again in MiXCR, with one record for every CDR3 protein. The sample records about 39,000 distinct CDR3 sequences, roughly 7.1% being singletons. V dropped 8 bases and J dropped 2; count of bases not matched to a gene: 8. The CDR3 length is 14 residues. CDR1 and CDR2 from the germline V gene are MNHEY and SMNVEV (reference sequence). This clonotype was seen repeatedly, ten times or more. The clonotype was recovered from an adult who was a healthcare worker with PCR-confirmed SARS-CoV-2 infection or an uninfected control (not recorded which). The chain joins TRBV27 to TRBJ2-7; 8 bases map to TRBD2. Sequencing was done on a sample of whole blood. The CDR3 loop is CASREGRGAYEQYF. For the CDR3, the DNA is TGTGCCAGCCGGGAGGGGAGGGGGGCCTACGAGCAGTACTTC.